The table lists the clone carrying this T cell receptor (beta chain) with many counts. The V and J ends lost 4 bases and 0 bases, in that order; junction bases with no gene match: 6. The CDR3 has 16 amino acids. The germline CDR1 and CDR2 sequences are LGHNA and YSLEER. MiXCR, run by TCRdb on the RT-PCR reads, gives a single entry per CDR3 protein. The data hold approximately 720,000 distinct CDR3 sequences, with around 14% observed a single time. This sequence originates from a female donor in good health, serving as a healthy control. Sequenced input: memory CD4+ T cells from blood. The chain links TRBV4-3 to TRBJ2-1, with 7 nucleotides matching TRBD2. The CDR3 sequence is CASSRIAGGSYNEQFF. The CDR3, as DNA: TGCGCCAGCAGCCGCATAGCGGGTGGCTCCTACAATGAGCAGTTCTTC.